The 19 T cell receptor beta chains below were found in one sample sequenced in a study of blood T cell repertoires in COVID-19. TCRdb's table, derived via immunoSEQ multiplex PCR, lists solely in-frame clones and lacks some. This table has 25,000 to 30,000 clones, roughly 79% appearing once. Sequenced material: peripheral blood. These receptors originate from a man aged 70 or older with acute or convalescent COVID-19.

The V call is TRBV25-1, the J call TRBJ1-4; the match to TRBD1 covers 7 bases. After removal of 3 bases from V and 8 bases from J, the junction contained 9 bases not matched to a gene. CDR3 length: 15 residues. Per germline, CDR1 MGHDK and CDR2 SYGVNS. The CDR3 sequence: CASSDPRQGREKLFF. The CDR3 coding sequence is TGTGCCAGCAGTGACCCCCGACAGGGACGGGAAAAACTGTTTTTT.

The chain couples TRBV7-2 to TRBJ1-2; unclear D gene. Trimming cost V 5 bases and J 8 bases, with 18 bases left between them. CDR3 size: 14 residues. The germline gives CDR1 SGHTA, CDR2 FQGNSA. The chain's CDR3 is CASSPYEGGNGYTF. The DNA of the CDR3 is TGTGCCAGCAGCCCCTATGAGGGAGGGAACGGCTACACCTTC.

This CDR3 is CASSLDRGRNYGYTF. Written as DNA, the CDR3 is TGTGCCAGCAGCTTAGACAGGGGAAGGAACTATGGCTACACCTTC. The rearrangement uses TRBV7-2 and TRBJ1-2, with 7 bases that match TRBD1. The CDR3 extends over 15 amino acids. Germline lookup yields CDR1 SGHTA and CDR2 FQGNSA. Trimming cost V 1 base and J 2 bases; bases outside gene matches: 4.

The V gene is TRBV7-9, the J gene TRBJ2-1, with 8 bases aligning to TRBD1. Germline V gene lookup returns CDR1 SEHNR and CDR2 FQNEAQ (reference sequence). There are 15 residues in the CDR3. The V gene end was trimmed by 5 bases and the J gene end by 4 bases; junction bases not matched to a gene: 7. CDR3 residues: CASSRTGLGYNEQFF. CDR3 sequence (DNA): TGTGCCAGCAGCCGGACAGGGCTAGGGTACAATGAGCAGTTCTTC.

The rearrangement links TRBV6-1 to TRBJ2-1, with D possibly being TRBD1 (5 bases). Germline CDR1 MNHNS, CDR2 SASEGT. This CDR3 is built from 16 residues. Trimming removed 1 base from V and 6 bases from J, with 16 bases in between. CDR3 region: CASSEGIGVGFNEQFF. The DNA for the CDR3 is TGTGCCAGCAGTGAAGGAATAGGGGTCGGGTTCAATGAGCAGTTCTTC.

This clone was observed a few times. The gene calls are TRBV18 and TRBJ2-3; TRBD1 aligns across 9 bases. Per germline, CDR1 KGHSH and CDR2 LQKENI. This CDR3 contains 17 residues. Trimming at V came to 1 base and at J to 2 bases, leaving 7 bases not matched to a gene. This CDR3 reads CASSPRTGGFFTDTQYF. The CDR3 DNA follows: TGTGCCAGCTCACCACGAACAGGGGGCTTCTTCACAGATACGCAGTATTTT.

The rearrangement joins TRBV6-5 to TRBJ1-1; a weak D match, TRBD1 (6 bases). Trimming removed 2 bases at V and 4 bases at J, with 11 bases between. The germline V gene encodes CDR1 MNHEY and CDR2 SVGAGI. This CDR3 contains 14 residues. CDR3 nucleotide sequence: TGTGCCAGCAGTTACCCGGACAGTGGCACTGAAGCTTTCTTT. Translating it yields CASSYPDSGTEAFF.

The chain has TRBV7-8 and TRBJ1-1; 8 positions match TRBD1. The CDR3 has 13 amino acids. V lost 5 bases and J lost 7; bases outside the gene matches: 6. CDR1 and CDR2 from the germline V gene are SGHVS and FQNEAQ. CDR3 protein: CASSPGGVIEAFF. The CDR3 region has the DNA TGTGCCAGCAGCCCAGGGGGCGTAATTGAAGCTTTCTTT.

The J gene is TRBJ2-7, the V gene TRBV6-2 or TRBV6-3, with D maybe TRBD1 (6 bases). The CDR3 is 13 residues long. CDR1 and CDR2 (germline): MNHEY, SVGEGT. Trimming took off 6 bases at V and 1 base at J, with 10 bases between the two ends. The CDR3 loop is CASSRQGSYEQYF. The CDR3 DNA reads as TGTGCCAGCAGCCGTCAGGGGTCCTACGAGCAGTACTTC.

The chain joins TRBV5-1 to TRBJ2-7; 9 nucleotides line up with TRBD1. The ends lost 4 bases at V and 2 bases at J; junction bases unmatched: 4. The germline gives CDR1 SGHRS, CDR2 YFSETQ. CDR3 size: 14 residues. Here the CDR3 DNA reads TGCGCCAGCAGCGGGGACAGGGATGCCTACGAGCAGTACTTC. Translating gives CASSGDRDAYEQYF.

A single count supports this clone. The chain couples TRBV6-5 to TRBJ1-2; D is unclear. V dropped 4 bases and J dropped 8 bases, with 14 bases sitting between them. Per germline, CDR1 MNHEY and CDR2 SVGAGI. The CDR3 is 13 residues long. This chain's CDR3 is CASSSPGSRGYTF. CDR3 DNA sequence: TGTGCCAGCAGTTCACCGGGATCGAGGGGCTACACCTTC.

This clone was detected a few times. The J gene is TRBJ2-7, the V gene TRBV28; TRBD1 matches 10 bases. Germline V gives CDR1 MDHEN, CDR2 SYDVKM. The CDR3 sequence is 14 residues long. V was pared by 6 bases and J by 2 bases, with 4 bases of the junction left unmatched. CDR3 DNA sequence: TGTGCCAGCAGCGGGACAGGGGCAACCTACGAGCAGTACTTC. Translated: CASSGTGATYEQYF.

The CDR3 coding sequence is TGTGCCAGCAGCTTGGGGTTGTACACTAGCTATGGCTACACCTTC. Translating gives CASSLGLYTSYGYTF. V is TRBV5-6 and J is TRBJ1-2; no clear D gene. Trimming removed 0 bases from V and 4 bases from J, with 13 bases in between. Germline V gene lookup returns CDR1 SGHDT and CDR2 YYEEEE. CDR3 size: 15 residues.

This chain joins TRBV9 and TRBJ1-1, with D perhaps matching TRBD1 (5 bases). The CDR3 has 15 amino acids. V lost 4 bases to trimming and J lost 4 bases, with 17 bases between them. The V gene's germline CDR1 is SGDLS and CDR2 YYNGEE. In DNA form, the CDR3 reads TGTGCCAGCAGCCTCAAGCAGGGTGGTTCCACTGAAGCTTTCTTT. As protein: CASSLKQGGSTEAFF.

Written as DNA, the CDR3 is TGTGCCAGCAGACCCCAGGGGGTAGAAGAGACCCAGTACTTC. Protein: CASRPQGVEETQYF. The chain combines TRBV28 with TRBJ2-5; TRBD1 agrees at 7 bases. Trimming at V came to 6 bases and at J to 3 bases, leaving 7 bases not matched to a gene. Looked up from germline, CDR1 is MDHEN and CDR2 is SYDVKM. CDR3 length: 14 residues.

The chain uses TRBV5-4 and TRBJ1-4, with D perhaps TRBD1 (5 bases). Germline V CDR1 and CDR2: SGHNT, YYREEE (reference sequence). This CDR3 has 15 amino acids. Between the trimmed V and J ends, which lost 5 bases and 7 bases, there was a span of 18 bases. CDR3 region: CASSRRQTTGEKLFF. The CDR3 DNA reads TGTGCCAGCAGTCGCAGACAGACGACGGGTGAAAAACTGTTTTTT.

The J gene is TRBJ1-2, the V gene TRBV7-3; possibly TRBD1 for D (6 bases). CDR1 is SGHTA, CDR2 FQGTGA, per germline. The CDR3 is made up of 17 amino acids. Trimming removed 5 bases from V and 4 bases from J, with 23 bases in between. The CDR3 DNA reads as TGTGCCAGCAGCCCGGGAGGTGGGGCAGGGGAGGGCTATGGCTACACCTTC. This translates into CASSPGGGAGEGYGYTF.

This CDR3 is CASSPPGGRAYEQYF. CDR3 coding DNA: TGTGCCAGCAGCCCGCCCGGGGGTAGGGCCTACGAGCAGTACTTC. V and J are TRBV5-4 and TRBJ2-7; D might be TRBD2 (6 bases). This CDR3 spans 15 amino acids. CDR1 is SGHNT and CDR2 is YYREEE in the germline V gene (reference sequence). Trimming removed 4 bases at V and 2 bases at J, with 16 bases between.

The chain employs TRBV27 and TRBJ1-1, with D perhaps TRBD1 (6 bases). V lost 1 base and J 4 bases, leaving 10 bases between the germline ends. The CDR3 loop spans 14 amino acids. Germline V gene lookup returns CDR1 MNHEY and CDR2 SMNVEV (reference sequence). Here the CDR3 reads CASSLFQGTTEAFF. The CDR3 DNA reads TGTGCCAGCAGTTTATTTCAGGGGACCACTGAAGCTTTCTTT.